This T cell receptor beta chain appears in the sequencing data of a study of technical replicates of blood from several donors. Assay: immunoSEQ multiplex PCR; the TCRdb copy retains only in-frame clones and omits some. The repertoire holds over 80,000 clones, with 95% to 97% as singletons. Trimming removed 5 bases from V and 4 bases from J, with 17 bases in between. This CDR3 is built from 15 residues. Germline assignment: CDR1 KGHSH and CDR2 LQKENI. What was sequenced was T cells isolated from PBMCs. The clonotype was recovered from a human donor in good health. V gene TRBV18 combines with J gene TRBJ1-2; D may be TRBD1 (6 bases). CDR3 sequence: CASSDIGQTPYGYTF. The CDR3 nucleotides read TGTGCCAGCTCAGATATTGGACAGACTCCCTATGGCTACACCTTC.